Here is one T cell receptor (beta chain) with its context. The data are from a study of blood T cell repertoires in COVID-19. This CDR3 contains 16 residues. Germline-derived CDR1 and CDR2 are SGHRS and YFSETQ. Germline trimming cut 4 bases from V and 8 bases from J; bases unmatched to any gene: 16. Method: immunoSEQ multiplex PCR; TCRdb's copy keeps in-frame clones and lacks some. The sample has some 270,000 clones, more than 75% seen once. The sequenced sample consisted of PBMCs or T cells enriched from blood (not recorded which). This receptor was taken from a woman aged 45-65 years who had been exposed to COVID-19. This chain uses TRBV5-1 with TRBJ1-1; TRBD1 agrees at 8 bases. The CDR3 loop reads CASSPGQGEYQREAFF. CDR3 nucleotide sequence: TGCGCCAGCAGCCCCGGACAGGGTGAATATCAGAGAGAAGCTTTCTTT.